The rows below give T cell receptor beta chains drawn from one sample of a study of cytomegalovirus exposure and HLA in healthy donors. Profiling relied on immunoSEQ multiplex PCR, and the TCRdb table lists in-frame clones only, not all of them. This table has about 93,000 clones, 78% appearing once. The sequencing input was PBMCs. All receptors derive from a woman aged 40 to 50 in good health and CMV-seronegative. Both conserved end residues are part of each CDR3. Each record gives: V gene, J gene, D gene, clone size, CDR3 protein, CDR3 DNA. D genes are given only for firm matches. Some rows mark clone size as missing; the rest say once, few, many or name a class of expanded clone.

v_gene: TRBV5-8; j_gene: TRBJ1-5; d_gene: NA; abundance: NA; CDR3aa: CASSPWGRGEDQPQHF; CDR3nt: TGTGCCAGCAGCCCTTGGGGCAGGGGAGAAGATCAGCCCCAGCATTTT
v_gene: TRBV6-5; j_gene: TRBJ2-1; d_gene: TRBD2; abundance: once; CDR3aa: CASSQLAGVLNEQFF; CDR3nt: TGTGCCAGCAGTCAACTAGCGGGAGTGTTAAATGAGCAGTTCTTC
v_gene: TRBV5-4; j_gene: TRBJ1-2; d_gene: NA; abundance: NA; CDR3aa: CASSLYPGDGYTF; CDR3nt: TGTGCCAGCAGCTTGTATCCCGGGGATGGCTACACCTTC
v_gene: TRBV28; j_gene: TRBJ1-2; d_gene: NA; abundance: NA; CDR3aa: CASSLFSPSGVRGYTF; CDR3nt: TGTGCCAGCAGTTTATTCAGCCCTTCAGGGGTCCGTGGCTACACCTTC
v_gene: TRBV6-6; j_gene: TRBJ2-2; d_gene: TRBD1; abundance: few; CDR3aa: CASSATGSPGELFF; CDR3nt: TGTGCCAGCAGTGCGACAGGGTCCCCCGGGGAGCTGTTTTTT
v_gene: TRBV4-2; j_gene: TRBJ1-1; d_gene: NA; abundance: once; CDR3aa: CASSQGSAGGTEAFF; CDR3nt: TGTGCCAGCAGCCAAGGGTCCGCGGGGGGCACTGAAGCTTTCTTT
v_gene: TRBV6-6; j_gene: TRBJ2-3; d_gene: NA; abundance: NA; CDR3aa: CASSRRQSTDTQYF; CDR3nt: TGTGCCAGCAGTCGGCGGCAAAGCACAGATACGCAGTATTTT
v_gene: TRBV7-9; j_gene: TRBJ1-2; d_gene: NA; abundance: NA; CDR3aa: CASSLNAGQAYGYTF; CDR3nt: TGTGCCAGCAGCTTAAATGCCGGTCAAGCCTATGGCTACACCTTC
v_gene: TRBV30; j_gene: TRBJ1-1; d_gene: NA; abundance: NA; CDR3aa: CAWSQGSATEAFF; CDR3nt: TGTGCCTGGAGCCAGGGGAGCGCCACTGAAGCTTTCTTT
v_gene: TRBV9; j_gene: TRBJ1-1; d_gene: TRBD1; abundance: few; CDR3aa: CASSVGDRPMNTEAFF; CDR3nt: TGTGCCAGCAGCGTAGGGGACAGACCCATGAACACTGAAGCTTTCTTT
v_gene: TRBV2; j_gene: TRBJ1-5; d_gene: NA; abundance: NA; CDR3aa: CASSGPGGGSNQPQHF; CDR3nt: TGTGCCAGCAGTGGCCCGGGGGGAGGAAGCAATCAGCCCCAGCATTTT
v_gene: TRBV6-1; j_gene: TRBJ2-3; d_gene: TRBD2; abundance: NA; CDR3aa: CASATGLATDTQYF; CDR3nt: TGTGCCAGCGCGACGGGACTAGCAACAGATACGCAGTATTTT
v_gene: TRBV18; j_gene: TRBJ1-2; d_gene: TRBD1; abundance: NA; CDR3aa: CASSPAGQRPTNYGYTF; CDR3nt: TGTGCCAGCTCACCGGCGGGACAGAGGCCCACTAACTATGGCTACACCTTC
v_gene: TRBV2; j_gene: TRBJ1-4; d_gene: TRBD1; abundance: NA; CDR3aa: CATTEQGATSINEKLFF; CDR3nt: TGTGCCACCACTGAGCAGGGGGCTACGTCGATTAATGAAAAACTGTTTTTT
v_gene: TRBV2; j_gene: TRBJ1-5; d_gene: TRBD1; abundance: few; CDR3aa: CASTQTGEGNQPQHF; CDR3nt: TGTGCCAGCACTCAAACAGGGGAGGGCAATCAGCCCCAGCATTTT
v_gene: TRBV5-1; j_gene: TRBJ2-1; d_gene: NA; abundance: NA; CDR3aa: CASSTAGSLYNEQFF; CDR3nt: TGCGCCAGCAGTACGGCGGGATCGCTCTACAATGAGCAGTTCTTC